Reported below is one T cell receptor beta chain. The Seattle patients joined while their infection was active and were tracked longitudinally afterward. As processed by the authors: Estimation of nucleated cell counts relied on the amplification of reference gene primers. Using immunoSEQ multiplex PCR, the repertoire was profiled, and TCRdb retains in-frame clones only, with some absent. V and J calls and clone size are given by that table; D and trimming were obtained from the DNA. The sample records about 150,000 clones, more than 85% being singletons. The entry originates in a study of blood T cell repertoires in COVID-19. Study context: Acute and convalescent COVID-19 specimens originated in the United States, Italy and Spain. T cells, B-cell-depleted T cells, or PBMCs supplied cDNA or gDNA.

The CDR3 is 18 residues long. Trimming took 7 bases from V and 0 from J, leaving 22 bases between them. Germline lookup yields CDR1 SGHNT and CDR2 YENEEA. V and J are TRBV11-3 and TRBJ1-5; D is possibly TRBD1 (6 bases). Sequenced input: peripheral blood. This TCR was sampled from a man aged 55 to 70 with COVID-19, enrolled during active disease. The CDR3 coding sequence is TGTGCCAGCATCCCGGGGGGGGCAAAGGGGATTAGCAATCAGCCCCAGCATTTT. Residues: CASIPGGAKGISNQPQHF.